The clone carrying this T cell receptor beta chain was seen many times. This record belongs to a study of CD8 T cells in ankylosing spondylitis. After removal of 6 bases from V and 7 bases from J, the junction contained 7 bases not matched to a gene. Germline values: CDR1 SQVTM, CDR2 ANQGSEA. The CDR3 spans 12 residues. Each CDR3 protein gets one entry after TCRdb re-called the 5' RACE reads with MiXCR. The sample yields 200,000 or so distinct CDR3 sequences, 10% to 15% seen once. The chain joins TRBV29-1 to TRBJ2-3; 7 bases are a match to TRBD1. Sequenced input: blood, either unsorted or a sorted T cell fraction (not recorded which). The source of this sequence is a female donor with ankylosing spondylitis or in good health (not recorded which). CDR3 sequence: CSVWDSRNTQYF. The CDR3, as DNA: TGCAGCGTCTGGGACAGCAGAAATACGCAGTATTTT.